This TCR beta chain derives from a study of T cell repertoires in cytomegalovirus infection. For this clonotype: Its specificity is not known.

Notes on the study in general: Cumulative frequency of public TCR beta families picked out carriers of CMV plus the relevant HLA. The response measured ex vivo was dominated by TCR beta clonotypes (HLA-C-restricted and CMV-specific).

The ends were cut back, 6 bases at V and 7 bases at J, with 21 bases in the middle. Per the germline V gene, CDR1 is SQVTM and CDR2 is ANQGSEA. This CDR3 is 14 amino acids long. TCRdb called the reads again in MiXCR, with one record for every CDR3 protein. The sample yields some 600,000 distinct CDR3 sequences, 24% seen once. The rearrangement uses TRBV29-1 and TRBJ1-2; a possible D gene is TRBD1 (5 bases). The TCR was taken from a human donor in good health (CMV status not recorded). Some clones in this sample may be carry-over from other donors' samples. The sequenced material came from CD8+ T cells from PBMCs. DNA for the CDR3: TGCAGCGTGTGGGACGCCGTGCAAGGTGGTGGCTACACCTTC. It codes for CSVWDAVQGGGYTF.